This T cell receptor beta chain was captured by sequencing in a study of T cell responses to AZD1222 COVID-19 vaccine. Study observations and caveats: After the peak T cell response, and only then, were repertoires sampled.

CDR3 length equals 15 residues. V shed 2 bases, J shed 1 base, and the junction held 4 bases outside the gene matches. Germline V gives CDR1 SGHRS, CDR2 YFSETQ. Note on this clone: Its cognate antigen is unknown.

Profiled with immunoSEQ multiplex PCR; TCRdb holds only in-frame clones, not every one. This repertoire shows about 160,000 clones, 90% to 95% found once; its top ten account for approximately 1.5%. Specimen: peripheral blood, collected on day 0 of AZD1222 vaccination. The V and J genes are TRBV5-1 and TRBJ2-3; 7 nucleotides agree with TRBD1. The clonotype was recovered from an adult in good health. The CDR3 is CASSLKGQRTDTQYF. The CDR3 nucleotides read TGCGCCAGCAGCTTAAAGGGACAGCGCACAGATACGCAGTATTTT.